This record covers a single T cell receptor beta chain. This record belongs to a study of T cell changes during pregnancy in multiple sclerosis. Looked up from germline, CDR1 is LNHDA and CDR2 is SQIVND (reference sequence). The CDR3 runs 15 residues. V was pared by 6 bases and J by 5 bases, with 10 bases of the junction left unmatched. Profiling relied on immunoSEQ multiplex PCR, and the TCRdb table lists in-frame clones only, not all of them. Seen here are about 60,000 clones, about 92% observed once, and the top ten hold around 1.7%. The chain employs TRBV19 and TRBJ1-5, with 7 bases lining up with TRBD1. The receptor's source is a female donor with multiple sclerosis, enrolled in a pregnancy study. This sample comprised peripheral blood, obtained after pregnancy. CDR3 in DNA: TGTGCCAGTAGCACGGGACAGCCTGGCGATCAGCCCCAGCATTTT. This sequence encodes CASSTGQPGDQPQHF.